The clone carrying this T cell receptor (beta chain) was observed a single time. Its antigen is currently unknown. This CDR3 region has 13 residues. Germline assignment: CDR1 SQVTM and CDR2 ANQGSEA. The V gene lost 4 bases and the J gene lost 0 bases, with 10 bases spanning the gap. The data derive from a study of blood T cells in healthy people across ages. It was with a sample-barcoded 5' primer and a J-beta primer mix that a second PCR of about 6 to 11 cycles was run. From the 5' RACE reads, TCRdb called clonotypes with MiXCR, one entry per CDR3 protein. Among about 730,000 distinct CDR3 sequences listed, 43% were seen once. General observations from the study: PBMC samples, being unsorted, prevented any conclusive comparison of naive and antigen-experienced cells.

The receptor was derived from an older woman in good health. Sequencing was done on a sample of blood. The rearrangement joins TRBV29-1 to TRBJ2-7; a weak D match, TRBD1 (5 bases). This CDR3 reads CSVAKTASYEQYF. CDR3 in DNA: TGCAGCGTTGCCAAGACAGCCTCCTACGAGCAGTACTTC.